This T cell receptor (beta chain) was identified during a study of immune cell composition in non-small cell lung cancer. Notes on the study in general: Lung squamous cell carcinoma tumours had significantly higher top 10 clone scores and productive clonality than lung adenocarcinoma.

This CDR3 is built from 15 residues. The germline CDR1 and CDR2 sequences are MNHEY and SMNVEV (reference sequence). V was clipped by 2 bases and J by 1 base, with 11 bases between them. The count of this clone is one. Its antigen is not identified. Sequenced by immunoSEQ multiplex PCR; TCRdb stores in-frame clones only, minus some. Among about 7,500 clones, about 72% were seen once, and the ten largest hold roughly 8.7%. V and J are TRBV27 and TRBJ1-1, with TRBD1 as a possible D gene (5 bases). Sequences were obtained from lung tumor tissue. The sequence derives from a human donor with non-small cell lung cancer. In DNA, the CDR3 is TGTGCCAGCAGTTTAGTCAGGGATCAGAACACTGAAGCTTTCTTT. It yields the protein CASSLVRDQNTEAFF.